The 8 T cell receptor beta chains below come from one sample, sequenced in a study of blood T cell repertoires in COVID-19. Clones were read by immunoSEQ multiplex PCR, and TCRdb kept only the in-frame ones, dropping some. Of approximately 300,000 clones listed, 75% to 90% are singletons. The material sequenced was PBMCs or T cells enriched from blood (not recorded which). These TCRs come from a man in his sixties who had recovered from COVID-19.

The chain couples TRBV5-1 to TRBJ1-6; D not resolved. CDR3 length: 17 amino acids. V dropped 1 base and J dropped 3 bases, with 14 bases sitting between them. Germline V gives CDR1 SGHRS, CDR2 YFSETQ. The DNA of the CDR3 is TGCGCCAGCAGCTTGAGATTACTCGGCGGCTATAATTCACCCCTCCACTTT. Residues: CASSLRLLGGYNSPLHF. The variable domain in full, with the rest retrieved from reference TRBV5-1 and TRBJ1-6, is KAGVTQTPRYLIKTRGQQVTLSCSPISGHRSVSWYQQTPGQGLQFLFEYFSETQRNKGNFPGRFSGRQFSNSRSEMNVSTLELGDSALYLCASSLRLLGGYNSPLHFGNGTRLTVT.

V gene TRBV3-1 (or the pseudogene TRBV3-2) combines with J gene TRBJ1-1; D not certain. The CDR3 contains 14 residues. Trimming took 0 bases from V and 1 from J, leaving 6 bases between them. Per the germline V gene, CDR1 is LGHDT and CDR2 is YNNKEL (reference sequence). The CDR3 region has the DNA TGTGCCAGCAGCCAAGATACAGCGAACACTGAAGCTTTCTTT. The encoded protein is CASSQDTANTEAFF.

The chain combines TRBV28 with TRBJ2-1; D is perhaps TRBD2 (6 bases). This CDR3 region has 16 residues. Germline lookup yields CDR1 MDHEN and CDR2 SYDVKM. Trimming took off 7 bases at V and 1 base at J, with 17 bases between the two ends. CDR3 loop: CASTRPGGRSYNEQFF. The CDR3 DNA reads as TGTGCCAGCACCAGGCCCGGGGGAAGGTCCTACAATGAGCAGTTCTTC. Together with reference TRBV28 and TRBJ2-1, the CDR3 gives the full variable domain: DVKVTQSSRYLVKRTGEKVFLECVQDMDHENMFWYRQDPGLGLRLIYFSYDVKMKEKGDIPEGYSVSREKKERFSLILESASTNQTSMYLCASTRPGGRSYNEQFFGPGTRLTVL.

The V call is TRBV5-6, the J call TRBJ2-7, with TRBD1 identical over 12 bases. Trimming took 5 bases from V and 6 from J; bases not matched to a gene: 12. CDR1 and CDR2 (germline): SGHDT, YYEEEE. CDR3 length equals 16 residues. This chain's CDR3 is CASRGLGTGGFGEQYF. CDR3 nucleotides: TGTGCCAGCAGAGGTCTCGGGACAGGGGGCTTTGGCGAGCAGTACTTC.

The V call is TRBV4-2, the J call TRBJ1-5; 10 nucleotides match TRBD1. Germline values: CDR1 LGHNA, CDR2 YNFKEQ. Unmatched junction bases numbered 12, after V lost 4 bases and J lost 3 bases. The CDR3 is 18 amino acids. CDR3 sequence reads: CASSPAGQGRATNQPQHF. CDR3 DNA sequence: TGTGCCAGCAGCCCAGCGGGACAGGGGAGGGCCACCAATCAGCCCCAGCATTTT.

Notes on this clone: An end of the junction does not agree with germline; a read error may underlie this. The chain couples TRBV7-2 to TRBJ1-1; no clear D gene. The germline V gene encodes CDR1 SGHTA and CDR2 FQGNSA. This CDR3 is 14 amino acids long. The CDR3 region is CASSIAGSFLEAFF. The CDR3, as DNA: TGTGCCAGCAGCATAGCGGGCAGTTTCCTTGAAGCTTTCTTT. Combining the CDR3 with reference TRBV7-2 and TRBJ1-1 gives the whole variable domain GAGVSQSPSNKVTEKGKDVELRCDPISGHTALYWYRQSLGQGLEFLIYFQGNSAPDKSGLPSDRFSAERTGGSVSTLTIQRTQQEDSAVYLCASSIAGSFLEAFFGQGTRLTVV.

This sequence joins TRBV7-9 and TRBJ2-1; the D is unclear. Germline values: CDR1 SEHNR, CDR2 FQNEAQ (reference sequence). V lost 1 base to trimming and J lost 7 bases, with 5 bases between them. The CDR3 is 12 residues long. The CDR3 reads CASSLGENEQFF. DNA of the CDR3: TGTGCCAGCAGCTTAGGTGAGAATGAGCAGTTCTTC.

This chain links TRBV24-1 with TRBJ2-3; D not certain. V was trimmed by 5 bases and J by 6 bases, leaving 17 bases between them. Per the germline V gene, CDR1 is KGHDR and CDR2 is SFDVKD. The CDR3 runs to 15 residues. The chain's CDR3 is CATSGTATGLDTQYF. In nucleotides, the CDR3 is TGTGCCACCAGTGGTACAGCAACCGGCCTGGATACGCAGTATTTT.